The T cell receptor beta chain described here comes from a study of blood T cell repertoires in COVID-19. Method: immunoSEQ multiplex PCR; TCRdb's copy keeps in-frame clones and lacks some. The sample consists of about 88,000 clones, over 75% of them appearing once. Germline V gene sequence: CDR1 DFQATT, CDR2 SNEGSKA (reference sequence). Trimming took 3 bases from V and 0 from J, leaving 6 bases between them. The CDR3 runs to 14 residues. The receptor was derived from a man older than 75 with acute or convalescent COVID-19. V gene TRBV20-1 combines with J gene TRBJ2-6, with a tentative D call TRBD1 (5 bases). Sequencing was carried out using peripheral blood. The CDR3, as DNA: TGCAGTGCTAGTCAGGGCTCTGGGGCCAACGTCCTGACTTTC. Its translation: CSASQGSGANVLTF.